What follows is one T cell receptor beta chain and its context. This clonotype was observed a few times. Its cognate antigen has yet to be identified. Base qualities are not recorded, but no much larger clone differs from it by a single base. To demonstrate the VDJtools post-analysis software, the study profiled TCR beta repertoires from the peripheral blood of about 13 young patients with multiple sclerosis. The patients with multiple sclerosis were children and adolescents between about 6 and 15 years of age. The library was built by means of PCR. The sample was run on an Illumina HiSeq 2500. To reduce PCR and sequencing biases, unique molecular identifiers were incorporated into the TCR beta cDNA libraries. Roughly 500,000 cDNA molecules were obtained for every 1 to 10 million input T cells, so each molecule roughly corresponded to one T cell. Patient libraries were prepared and sequenced with the same protocol used for the earlier healthy control dataset. Within a given batch, samples were prepared together, multiplexed and sequenced on the same HiSeq lane. The paper's processing steps were these. Raw barcoded reads were processed with MIGEC, and single-read molecular identifier groups were discarded before consensus assembly and CDR3 extraction. Clonotype tables were post-analysed with VDJtools, normalizing diversity by down-sampling all datasets to the smallest sample size. In repertoire overlap clustering, CDR3 amino acid sequences, but not nucleotide sequences, were matched to correct batch-related cross-sample contamination. TCRdb cleaned the public reads at Q25 with fastp, built clones with MiXCR and kept in-frame beta chains. A single entry per CDR3 protein holds the most common genes and DNA from its merged rows. These V and J calls derive from TCRdb rather than the authors' analysis. Present in this sample are about 200,000 distinct CDR3 sequences, 29% of which were seen just once. About 3.4% of the sample is taken by the ten largest.

This record comes from a study of post-analysis software for immune sequencing data (dated by TCRdb to between 2015 and 2017). Regarding the complete study: The recorded disease courses included relapsing-remitting, secondary progressive and progressive-relapsing multiple sclerosis, and some patients had no subtype annotation. Patient repertoires were compared against 11 to 12 previously published healthy control repertoires from donors aged 6 to 25 years. A subset of samples was prepared in parallel using single-end sample barcoding, then pooled and co-amplified after Illumina adapter ligation. Overall results and qualifications from the work: The multiple sclerosis patient group was slightly younger than the control group. Normalized Chao1 diversity was significantly lower in multiple sclerosis patients than controls, suggesting substantial peripheral T-cell clonal expansion. Patients showed significantly higher frequencies than controls for a handful of TRBV segments, among them TRBV5-6, TRBV5-1 and TRBV20-1. Direct clustering with F measure revealed strong co-clustering of samples prepared in the same batch, which led to a batch-effect correction.

The germline V gene gives CDR1 as MGHRA and CDR2 as YSYEKL. Including the terminal cysteine and phenylalanine, the CDR3 comprises 15 residues. Only the CDR3 DNA stays, 45 bases, in frame from base 1. Relative to germline, V is missing 4 bases and J is missing 7 bases, with 10 bases of the junction outside any gene match. The specimen was blood. The chain joins TRBV4-1 to TRBJ1-5, with 7 junctional bases fitting TRBD1. The source of this sequence is a girl aged 2-17 years with multiple sclerosis. DNA sequence: TGCGCCAGCAGCCCTGACAGCAGGGGGGTACAGCCCCAGCATTTT. It is translated as CASSPDSRGVQPQHF.